This TCR beta chain was recovered during a study of T cells in tuberculosis. Study as a whole: T cells were selected with CD1B tetramers loaded with glucose monomycolate. Whole-study findings and limits: A GMM-specific repertoire classifier reached 75% to 90% accuracy, AUROC 0.7 to 0.9.

As regards this clone: What it binds is not known.

The data were produced by immunoSEQ multiplex PCR, yet TCRdb's version contains in-frame clones alone and is incomplete. The sample holds some 31,000 clones, 80% to 95% seen once. The junction had 12 bases not matched to a gene; V was cut back by 4 bases and J by 7 bases. Germline V gives CDR1 SGDLS, CDR2 YYNGEE. This CDR3 has 16 residues. The sample taken for sequencing was PBMCs. The chain recombines TRBV9 with TRBJ2-1, with 9 positions matching TRBD2. The receptor was isolated from a donor between 5 and 29 years old with latent tuberculosis or without tuberculosis infection. The CDR3 region has the DNA TGTGCCAGCAGCCCGTTGGCGGGGGGGATGGGGAATGAGCAGTTCTTC. Translation: CASSPLAGGMGNEQFF.